The clone carrying this TCR beta chain has just one count. Its matching antigen is unknown. Naive and memory CD4+ T cells were separated from cryopreserved PBMCs. The method was immunoSEQ multiplex PCR; TCRdb's version includes in-frame clones alone and lacks a portion of them. The sample includes roughly 41,000 clones, roughly 84% of them seen just once. Germline CDR1 and CDR2: LNHDA and SQIVND (reference sequence). This CDR3 has 14 amino acids. V was clipped by 6 bases and J by 5 bases, with 16 bases between them. The sample originates from a study of CD4 T cells in relation to SARS-CoV-2 and coronaviruses. Study background: A couple of subjects were Hispanic; patients were seven to nine males and a handful of females. Study-wide results and caveats: Memory recall responses, not primary responses primed in culture, are what the assay detects.

The receptor comes from an adult with COVID-19. The chain is built from TRBV19 and TRBJ2-5; D is possibly TRBD1 (6 bases). The sequenced sample consisted of naive CD4+ T cells from PBMCs, cultured in vitro. Specified subset: naive CD4+ T cells isolated by negative enrichment. CDR3 region: CASSRQVLQETQYF. CDR3 coding DNA: TGTGCCAGTAGCCGACAGGTACTCCAGGAGACCCAGTACTTC.